This T cell receptor beta chain emerged from a study of T cells in Graves' hyperthyroidism and ophthalmopathy. Study results and caveats: Expanded thyroid clonotypes (above 0.001) were mostly also found in blood.

CDR3 size: 20 residues. Trimming stripped 2 bases from V and 3 bases from J, with 25 bases between. Germline V gene sequence: CDR1 SGHAT, CDR2 FQNNGV. Diagnoses used clinical symptoms, serum thyroxine and TRAb, thyroid ultrasound and orbital computed tomography. Any symptoms of ophthalmopathy came after the first hyperthyroidism diagnosis, from which the blood sample dates. This clonotype was seen ten or more times. Its antigen is unidentified. Authors of the study amplified TCR beta CDR3 regions from RNA transcripts. First-round RT-PCR targeting the TCR CDR3 was performed with the HTBI primer set. Each CDR3 protein is one row after TCRdb ran MiXCR on the multiplex PCR reads. The sample shows 690,000 or so distinct CDR3 sequences, roughly 20% of them seen only once.

The specimen was blood. V gene TRBV11-2 combines with J gene TRBJ2-2; D is possibly TRBD1 or TRBD2 (5 bases each). This receptor was identified in a woman aged 45-59 years with Graves' hyperthyroidism that later progressed to Graves' ophthalmopathy. In nucleotides, the CDR3 is TGTGCCAGCAGCTTATGGAGAGAAGTCGCGGCTGGGGGAGACACCGGGGAGCTGTTTTTT. This encodes CASSLWREVAAGGDTGELFF.